The clone carrying this T cell receptor beta chain was detected many times. CDR1 and CDR2 from the germline V gene are MNHEY and SMNVEV (reference sequence). There are 16 residues in the CDR3. The V and J ends lost 4 bases and 0 bases, in that order; junction bases with no gene match: 6. This sample is drawn from a study of identical twins. Healthy Caucasian donors formed the entire cohort. TCRdb called the 5' RACE reads again in MiXCR, with one record for every CDR3 protein. Among hundreds of thousands of distinct CDR3 sequences, over 9% were seen once, and the ten largest hold around 1.5%. These data were also reused for a study on yellow fever vaccine responses in identical twins.

Input material: PBMCs. The chain combines TRBV27 with TRBJ2-5, with 9 bases that match TRBD2. This TCR was sampled from a young woman in good health. CDR3 bases: TGTGCCAGCAGTTCTCTAGCGGGGCCGTACCAAGAGACCCAGTACTTC. This gives the protein CASSSLAGPYQETQYF.